This TCR beta chain is drawn from a study of OX40 agonist ivuxolimab in advanced cancers. Overall study: Patients got intravenous ivuxolimab at 0.01 to 10 mg/kg every 2 weeks. Three patients, one with hepatocellular carcinoma and two with cutaneous melanoma, responded partially.

Libraries were prepared by immunoSEQ multiplex PCR; TCRdb keeps only in-frame clonotypes and omits some of them. The profile shows about 35,000 clones, approximately 80% of them singletons. General study results and limits: There was clonal expansion of CD4+ and CD8+ blood T cells by week 6 at 0.1 to 3.0 mg/kg. The authors did not determine the antigen specificity of the expanded peripheral T cells.

Germline V gives CDR1 SQVTM, CDR2 ANQGSEA. With 5 bases clipped from V and 0 bases from J, the junction kept 1 base outside the gene matches. CDR3 length: 14 amino acids. About this clone itself: The antigen is unknown.

The source is an adult with an advanced solid tumor such as melanoma, head and neck, liver or kidney cancer. The V gene is TRBV29-1, the J gene TRBJ2-2; 9 bases are a match to TRBD2. The sequences come from CD4+ or CD8+ T cells sorted from blood, collected in a trial of the OX40 agonist ivuxolimab. The CDR3 DNA reads TGCAGCGTTAGCGGGGGGACGAACACCGGGGAGCTGTTTTTT. Translation: CSVSGGTNTGELFF.